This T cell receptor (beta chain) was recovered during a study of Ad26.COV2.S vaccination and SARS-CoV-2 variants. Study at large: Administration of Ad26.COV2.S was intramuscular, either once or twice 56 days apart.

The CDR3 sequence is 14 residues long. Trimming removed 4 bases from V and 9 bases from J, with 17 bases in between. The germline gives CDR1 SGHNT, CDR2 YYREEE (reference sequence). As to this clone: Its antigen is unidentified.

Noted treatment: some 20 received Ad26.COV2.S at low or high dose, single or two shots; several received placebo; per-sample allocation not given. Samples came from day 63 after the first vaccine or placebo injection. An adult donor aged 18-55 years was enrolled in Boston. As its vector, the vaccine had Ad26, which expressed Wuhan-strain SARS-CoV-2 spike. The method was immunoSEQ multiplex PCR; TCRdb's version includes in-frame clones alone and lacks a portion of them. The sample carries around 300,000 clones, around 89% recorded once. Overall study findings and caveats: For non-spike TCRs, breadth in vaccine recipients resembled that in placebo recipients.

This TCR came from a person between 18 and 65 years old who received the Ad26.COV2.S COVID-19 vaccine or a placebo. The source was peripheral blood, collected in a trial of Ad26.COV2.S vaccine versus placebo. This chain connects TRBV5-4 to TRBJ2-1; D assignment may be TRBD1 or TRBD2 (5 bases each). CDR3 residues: CASSLRDGRGEQFF. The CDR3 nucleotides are TGTGCCAGCAGCCTCCGGGACGGTCGTGGTGAGCAGTTCTTC.